The T cell receptor (beta chain) described here comes from a study of radiotherapy plus CTLA-4 blockade in lung cancer. About the research overall: Of all patients, around 19% responded objectively and approximately 30% showed disease control.

Alongside CTLA-4 blockade with ipilimumab, patients with chemo-refractory metastatic non-small-cell lung cancer received focal radiation. Study results and caveats: According to reports, early shifts in blood T cell clones, alongside interferon-beta, forecast response most accurately. Radiotherapy was combined with ipilimumab, and tumor-derived TCR clones then expanded in blood.

Profiled with immunoSEQ multiplex PCR; TCRdb holds only in-frame clones, not every one. Among around 85,000 clones listed, approximately 86% were seen once. The V and J ends lost 0 bases and 2 bases, in that order; junction bases with no gene match: 0. Germline V gene lookup returns CDR1 SGDLS and CDR2 YYNGEE. CDR3 length: 15 amino acids. This clone appeared once. Its cognate antigen is unknown. The sequence was obtained from a human donor with non-small cell lung cancer who had a partial response to radiotherapy plus ipilimumab. V is TRBV9 and J is TRBJ2-7; TRBD2 matches at 12 bases. The starting material was peripheral blood, obtained from a patient treated with radiotherapy plus ipilimumab. In nucleotides, the CDR3 is TGTGCCAGCAGCGTAGGACTAGCGGGAGCCTACGAGCAGTACTTC. It is translated as CASSVGLAGAYEQYF.